A selection of T cell receptor beta chains follows, all from one sample in a study of T cell responses to AZD1222 COVID-19 vaccine. Generated by immunoSEQ multiplex PCR, the TCRdb table keeps only in-frame clones and is missing some. Of about 140,000 clones in the sample, around 91% were seen once. The specimen comprised peripheral blood, sampled on day 0 of AZD1222 vaccination. These receptor sequences come from an adult in good health. Both conserved end residues are part of each CDR3. D genes are given only for firm matches. Clone size, where shown, is once, few, many, or a class for clones that have expanded.

J: TRBJ2-1; D: NA; size: NA; V: TRBV18; CDR3: CASSPHEAPYNEQFF; DNA: TGTGCCAGCTCACCACACGAGGCGCCCTACAATGAGCAGTTCTTC
J: TRBJ1-1; D: NA; size: few; V: TRBV18; CDR3: CASSKVSRNTEAFF; DNA: TGTGCCAGCTCAAAGGTTAGTAGGAACACTGAAGCTTTCTTT
J: TRBJ1-1; D: NA; size: NA; V: TRBV12-3/TRBV12-4; CDR3: CASSFRGGSEAFF; DNA: TGTGCCAGCAGTTTTAGAGGGGGTTCTGAAGCTTTCTTT
J: TRBJ2-2; D: NA; size: NA; V: TRBV6-1; CDR3: CASSETQRNTGELFF; DNA: TGTGCCAGCAGTGAAACCCAGAGGAACACCGGGGAGCTGTTTTTT
J: TRBJ2-7; D: NA; size: NA; V: TRBV7-9; CDR3: CASATWAEQYF; DNA: TGTGCCAGCGCTACGTGGGCTGAGCAGTACTTC
J: TRBJ1-1; D: NA; size: NA; V: TRBV13; CDR3: CASKKGYPEAFF; DNA: TGTGCCAGCAAAAAGGGGTATCCTGAAGCTTTCTTT
J: TRBJ2-1; D: NA; size: NA; V: TRBV13; CDR3: CASSDWSSYNEQFF; DNA: TGTGCCAGCTCTGACTGGAGCTCCTACAATGAGCAGTTCTTC
J: TRBJ1-1; D: NA; size: few; V: TRBV18; CDR3: CASSLPRGNTEAFF; DNA: TGTGCCAGCTCGTTACCCAGGGGCAACACTGAAGCTTTCTTT
J: TRBJ1-1; D: NA; size: NA; V: TRBV28; CDR3: CASSLHRDPKTLF; DNA: TGTGCCAGCAGTCTCCACCGGGACCCTAAAACTCTCTTT
J: TRBJ2-7; D: NA; size: NA; V: TRBV10-1; CDR3: CASSDIVDSYEQYF; DNA: TGCGCCAGCAGTGACATCGTCGACTCCTACGAGCAGTACTTC
J: TRBJ1-4; D: NA; size: once; V: TRBV30; CDR3: CAPTSKVLFEKLFF; DNA: TGTGCCCCAACCTCGAAGGTGTTATTTGAAAAACTGTTTTTT